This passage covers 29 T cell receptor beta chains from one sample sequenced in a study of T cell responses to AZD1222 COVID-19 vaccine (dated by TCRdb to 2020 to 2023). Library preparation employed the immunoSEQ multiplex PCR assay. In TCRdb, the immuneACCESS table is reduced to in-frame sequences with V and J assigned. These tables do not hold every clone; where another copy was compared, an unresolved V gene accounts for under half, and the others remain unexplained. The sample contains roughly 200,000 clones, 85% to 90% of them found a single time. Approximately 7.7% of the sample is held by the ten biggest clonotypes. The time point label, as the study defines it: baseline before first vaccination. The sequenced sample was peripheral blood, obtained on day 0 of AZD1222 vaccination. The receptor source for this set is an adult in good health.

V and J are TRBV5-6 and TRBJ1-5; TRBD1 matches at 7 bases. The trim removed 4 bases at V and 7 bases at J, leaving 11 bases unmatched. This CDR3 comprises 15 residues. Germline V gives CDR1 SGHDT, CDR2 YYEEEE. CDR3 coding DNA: TGTGCCAGCAGCCGAGGACAGGCTGTCGGCCAGCCCCAGCATTTT. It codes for CASSRGQAVGQPQHF.

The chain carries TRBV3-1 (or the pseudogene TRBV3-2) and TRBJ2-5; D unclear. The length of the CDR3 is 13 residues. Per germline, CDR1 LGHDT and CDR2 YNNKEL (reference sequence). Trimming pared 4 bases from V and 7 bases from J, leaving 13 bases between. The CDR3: CASSPDDRGTQYF. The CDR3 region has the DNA TGTGCCAGCAGCCCGGATGATAGAGGGACCCAGTACTTC.

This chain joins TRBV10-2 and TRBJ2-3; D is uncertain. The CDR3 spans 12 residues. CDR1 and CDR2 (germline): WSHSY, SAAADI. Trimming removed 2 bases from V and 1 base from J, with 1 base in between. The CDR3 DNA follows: TGCGCCAGCAGTGAGGGCACAGATACGCAGTATTTT. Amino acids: CASSEGTDTQYF.

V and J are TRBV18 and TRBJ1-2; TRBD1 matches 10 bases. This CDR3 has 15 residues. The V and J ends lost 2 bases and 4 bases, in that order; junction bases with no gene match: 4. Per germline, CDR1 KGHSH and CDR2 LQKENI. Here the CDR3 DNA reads TGTGCCAGCTCACCAGGACAGGGGGTCGTCTATGGCTACACCTTC. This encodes CASSPGQGVVYGYTF.

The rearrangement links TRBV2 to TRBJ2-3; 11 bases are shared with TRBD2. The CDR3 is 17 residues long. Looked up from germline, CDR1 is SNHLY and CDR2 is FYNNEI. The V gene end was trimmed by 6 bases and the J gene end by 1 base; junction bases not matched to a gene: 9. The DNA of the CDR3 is TGTGCCAGCAGCCAGGCTAGCGGGGGGCGAGGCACAGATACGCAGTATTTT. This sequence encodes CASSQASGGRGTDTQYF.

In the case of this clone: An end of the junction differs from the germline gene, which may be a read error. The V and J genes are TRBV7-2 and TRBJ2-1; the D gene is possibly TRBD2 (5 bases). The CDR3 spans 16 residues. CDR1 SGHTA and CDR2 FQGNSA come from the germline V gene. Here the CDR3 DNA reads TGTGCCAGCAGCTTATGGGAGTCTGGCTCCCACAATGAGCAGTTCTTC. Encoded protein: CASSLWESGSHNEQFF.

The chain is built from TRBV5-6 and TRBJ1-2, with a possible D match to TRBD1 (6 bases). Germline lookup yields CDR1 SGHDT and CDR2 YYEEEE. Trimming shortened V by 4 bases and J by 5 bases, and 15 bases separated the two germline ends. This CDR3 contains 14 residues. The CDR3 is CASSPQGRTYGYTF. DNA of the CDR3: TGTGCCAGCAGCCCTCAGGGGCGGACATATGGCTACACCTTC.

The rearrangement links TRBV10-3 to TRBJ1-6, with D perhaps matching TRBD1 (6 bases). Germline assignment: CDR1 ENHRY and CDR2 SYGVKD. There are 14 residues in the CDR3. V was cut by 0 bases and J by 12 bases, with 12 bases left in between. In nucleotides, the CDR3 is TGTGCCATCAGTGAGTCAACCGAGGGGGGACCCCTCCACTTT. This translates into CAISESTEGGPLHF.

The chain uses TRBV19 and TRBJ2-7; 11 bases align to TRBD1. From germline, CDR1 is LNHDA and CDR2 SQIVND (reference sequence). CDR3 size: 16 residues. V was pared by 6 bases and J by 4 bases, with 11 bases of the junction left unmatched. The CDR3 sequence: CASRYTGTGGIYEQYF. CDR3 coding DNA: TGTGCCAGTAGATACACCGGGACAGGGGGAATTTACGAGCAGTACTTC.

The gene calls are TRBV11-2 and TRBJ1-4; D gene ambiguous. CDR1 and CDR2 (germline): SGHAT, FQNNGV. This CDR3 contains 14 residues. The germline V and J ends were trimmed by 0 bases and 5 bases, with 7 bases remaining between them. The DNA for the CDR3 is TGTGCCAGCAGCTTAGATTGGAGAAATGAAAAACTGTTTTTT. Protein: CASSLDWRNEKLFF.

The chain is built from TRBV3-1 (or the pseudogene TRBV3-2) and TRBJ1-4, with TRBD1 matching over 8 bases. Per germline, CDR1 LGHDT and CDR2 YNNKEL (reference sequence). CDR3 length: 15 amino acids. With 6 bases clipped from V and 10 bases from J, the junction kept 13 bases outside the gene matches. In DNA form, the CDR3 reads TGTGCCAGCAGTCAAAACAGGGGGAAGTCTGGAAAACTGTTTTTT. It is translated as CASSQNRGKSGKLFF.

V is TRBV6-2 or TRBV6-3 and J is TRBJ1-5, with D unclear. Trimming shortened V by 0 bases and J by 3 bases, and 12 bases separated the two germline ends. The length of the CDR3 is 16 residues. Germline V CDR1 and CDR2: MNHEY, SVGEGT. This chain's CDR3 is CASSYSNEVLNQPQHF. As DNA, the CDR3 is TGTGCCAGCAGTTACTCGAATGAGGTCCTCAATCAGCCCCAGCATTTT.

CDR3 nucleotide sequence: TGCAGCGTCTGGACCGGCACAGATACGCAGTATTTT. Amino acid sequence: CSVWTGTDTQYF. The chain carries TRBV29-1 and TRBJ2-3; D is ambiguous. The germline V gene encodes CDR1 SQVTM and CDR2 ANQGSEA. V shed 6 bases and J shed 1 base, with 8 bases lying between them. The CDR3 contains 12 residues.

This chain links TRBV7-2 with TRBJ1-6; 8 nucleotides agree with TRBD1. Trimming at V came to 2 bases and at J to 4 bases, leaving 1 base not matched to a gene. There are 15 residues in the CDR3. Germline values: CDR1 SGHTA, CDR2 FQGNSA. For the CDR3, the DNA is TGTGCCAGCAGCTTAACAGGGGGATATAATTCACCCCTCCACTTT. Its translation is CASSLTGGYNSPLHF.

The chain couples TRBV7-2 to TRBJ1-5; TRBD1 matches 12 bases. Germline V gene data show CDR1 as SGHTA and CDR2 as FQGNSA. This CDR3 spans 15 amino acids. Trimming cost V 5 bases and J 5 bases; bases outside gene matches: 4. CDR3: CASSPGTGGYQPQHF. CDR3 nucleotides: TGTGCCAGCAGCCCTGGGACAGGGGGCTATCAGCCCCAGCATTTT.

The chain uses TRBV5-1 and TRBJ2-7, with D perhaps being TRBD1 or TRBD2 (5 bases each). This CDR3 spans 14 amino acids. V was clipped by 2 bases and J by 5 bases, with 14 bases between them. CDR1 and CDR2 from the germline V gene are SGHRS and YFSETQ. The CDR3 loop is CASSFGAQANEQYF. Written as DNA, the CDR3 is TGCGCCAGCAGCTTCGGGGCACAGGCCAACGAGCAGTACTTC.

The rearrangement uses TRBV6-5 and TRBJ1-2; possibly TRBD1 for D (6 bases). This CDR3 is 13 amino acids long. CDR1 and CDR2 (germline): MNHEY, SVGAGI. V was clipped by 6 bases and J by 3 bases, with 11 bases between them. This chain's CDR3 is CASSRDRHYGYTF. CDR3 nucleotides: TGTGCCAGCAGCCGAGACAGGCACTATGGCTACACCTTC.

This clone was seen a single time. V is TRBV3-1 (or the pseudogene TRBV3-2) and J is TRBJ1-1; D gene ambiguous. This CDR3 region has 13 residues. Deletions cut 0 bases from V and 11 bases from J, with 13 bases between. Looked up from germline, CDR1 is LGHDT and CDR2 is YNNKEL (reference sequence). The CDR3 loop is CASSQDGRTVAFF. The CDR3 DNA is TGTGCCAGCAGCCAAGATGGGAGAACAGTGGCTTTCTTT.

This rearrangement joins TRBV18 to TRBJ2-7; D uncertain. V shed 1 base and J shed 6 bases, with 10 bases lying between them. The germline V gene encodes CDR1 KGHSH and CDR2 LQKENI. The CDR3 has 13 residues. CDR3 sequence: CASSPQGIAEQYF. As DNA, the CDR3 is TGTGCCAGCTCACCACAGGGAATCGCCGAGCAGTACTTC.

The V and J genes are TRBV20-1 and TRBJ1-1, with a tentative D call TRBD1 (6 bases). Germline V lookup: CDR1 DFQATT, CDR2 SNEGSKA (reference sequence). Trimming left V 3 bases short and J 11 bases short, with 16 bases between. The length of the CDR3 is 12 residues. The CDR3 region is CSASRGAGVAFF. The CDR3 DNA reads TGCAGTGCTAGTAGGGGGGCAGGGGTTGCTTTCTTT.

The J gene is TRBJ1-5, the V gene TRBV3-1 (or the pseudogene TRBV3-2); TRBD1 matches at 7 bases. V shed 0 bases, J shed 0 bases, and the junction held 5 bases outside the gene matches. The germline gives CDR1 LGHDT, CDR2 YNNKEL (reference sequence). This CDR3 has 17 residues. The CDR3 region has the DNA TGTGCCAGCAGCCAAGATTTTACAGGGGCTAGCAATCAGCCCCAGCATTTT. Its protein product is CASSQDFTGASNQPQHF.

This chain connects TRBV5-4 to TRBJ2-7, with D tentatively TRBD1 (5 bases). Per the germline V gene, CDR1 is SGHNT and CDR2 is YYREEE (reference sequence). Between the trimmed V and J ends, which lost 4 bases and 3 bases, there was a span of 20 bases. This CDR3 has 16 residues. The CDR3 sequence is CASSLRGRGTGYEQYF. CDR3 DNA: TGTGCCAGCAGCCTAAGGGGAAGGGGAACAGGCTACGAGCAGTACTTC.

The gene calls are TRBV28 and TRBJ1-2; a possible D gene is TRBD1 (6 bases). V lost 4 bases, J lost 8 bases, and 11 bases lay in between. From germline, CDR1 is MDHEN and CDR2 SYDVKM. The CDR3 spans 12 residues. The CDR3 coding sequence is TGTGCCAGCAGTTCCGCAGGGGCCGGCTACACCTTC. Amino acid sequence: CASSSAGAGYTF.

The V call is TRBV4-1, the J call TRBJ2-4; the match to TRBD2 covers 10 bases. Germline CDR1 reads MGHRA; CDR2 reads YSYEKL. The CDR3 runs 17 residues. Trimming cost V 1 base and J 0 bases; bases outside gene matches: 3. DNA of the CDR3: TGCGCCAGCAGCCAAGGCGTAGCGGGGGGAGCCAAAAACATTCAGTACTTC. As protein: CASSQGVAGGAKNIQYF.

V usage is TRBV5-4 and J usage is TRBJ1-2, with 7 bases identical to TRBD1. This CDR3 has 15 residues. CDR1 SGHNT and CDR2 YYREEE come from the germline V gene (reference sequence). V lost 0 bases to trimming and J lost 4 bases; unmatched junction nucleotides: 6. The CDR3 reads CASSLGGQAGYGYTF. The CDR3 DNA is TGTGCCAGCAGCTTGGGTGGACAGGCTGGCTATGGCTACACCTTC.

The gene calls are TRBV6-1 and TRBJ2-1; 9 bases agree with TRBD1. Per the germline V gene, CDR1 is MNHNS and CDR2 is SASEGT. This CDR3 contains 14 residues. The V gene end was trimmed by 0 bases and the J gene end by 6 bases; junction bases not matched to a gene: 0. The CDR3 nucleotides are TGTGCCAGCAGTGAAGCGACAGGGGGCAATGAGCAGTTCTTC. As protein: CASSEATGGNEQFF.

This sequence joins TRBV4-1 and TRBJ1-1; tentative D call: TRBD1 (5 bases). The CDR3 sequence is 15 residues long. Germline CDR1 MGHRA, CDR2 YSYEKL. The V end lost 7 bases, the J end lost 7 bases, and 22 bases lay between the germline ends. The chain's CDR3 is CASKPLDIPGGEAFF. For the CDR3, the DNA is TGCGCCAGCAAACCCTTGGACATCCCCGGGGGTGAAGCTTTCTTT.

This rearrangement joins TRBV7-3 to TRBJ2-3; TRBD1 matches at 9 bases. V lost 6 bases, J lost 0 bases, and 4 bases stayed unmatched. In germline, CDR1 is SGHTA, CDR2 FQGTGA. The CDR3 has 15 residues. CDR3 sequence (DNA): TGTGCCAGCAGTTTGGACAGGGGAAGCACAGATACGCAGTATTTT. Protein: CASSLDRGSTDTQYF.

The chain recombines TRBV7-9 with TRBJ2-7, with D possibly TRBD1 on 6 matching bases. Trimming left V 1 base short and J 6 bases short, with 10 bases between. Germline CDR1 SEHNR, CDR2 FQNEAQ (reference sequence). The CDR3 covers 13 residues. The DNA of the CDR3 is TGTGCCAGCAGCTTAGTAGGGGGAGCCGAGCAGTACTTC. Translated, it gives CASSLVGGAEQYF.